The rows below give T cell receptor beta chains drawn from one sample of a study of response to subunit inactivated influenza vaccine. MiXCR, applied by TCRdb to the RT-PCR reads, yields one record per CDR3 protein. The repertoire has fewer than 250,000 distinct CDR3 sequences, roughly an eighth of them found once; the top ten carry approximately 25%. The sequenced sample was CD8+ T cells sorted from PBMCs, obtained 5 days after vaccination. These receptors originate from a man in his fifties or sixties who received an inactivated influenza vaccine. The CDR3 runs from the conserved cysteine through the conserved F or W. A D gene is named only where the DNA matches it firmly. Some rows mark clone size as missing; the rest say once, few, many or name a class of expanded clone.

clone_size: few
j_call: TRBJ2-6
d_call: .
v_call: TRBV4-3
cdr3_nt: TGCGCCAGCAGCCAAGTGGAGAGCTCTGGGGCCAACGTCCTGACTTTC
cdr3_aa: CASSQVESSGANVLTF

clone_size: many
j_call: TRBJ2-1
d_call: TRBD2
v_call: TRBV6-2/TRBV6-3
cdr3_nt: TGTGCCAGCAGTTATAGCGGACTAGCGGGAGGGCCACACAATGAGCAGTTCTTC
cdr3_aa: CASSYSGLAGGPHNEQFF

clone_size: many
j_call: TRBJ1-5
d_call: .
v_call: TRBV12-3/TRBV12-4
cdr3_nt: TGTGCCAGCAGTTTAGATATGAATCAGCCCCAGCATTTT
cdr3_aa: CASSLDMNQPQHF

clone_size: .
j_call: TRBJ2-7
d_call: .
v_call: TRBV24-1
cdr3_nt: TGTGCCACCAGTGATTCGCCGGGACGGCAGTACTTC
cdr3_aa: CATSDSPGRQYF

clone_size: .
j_call: TRBJ2-2
d_call: TRBD1
v_call: TRBV20-1
cdr3_nt: TGCAGTGCTATGGGACAGTTCGACACCGGGGAGCTGTTTTTT
cdr3_aa: CSAMGQFDTGELFF

clone_size: few
j_call: TRBJ2-1
d_call: .
v_call: TRBV12-3/TRBV12-4
cdr3_nt: TGTGCCAGCAGTACGGGACCGACCCCATCGCGGTTCTTC
cdr3_aa: CASSTGPTPSRFF

clone_size: .
j_call: TRBJ2-1
d_call: TRBD2
v_call: TRBV14
cdr3_nt: TGTGCCAGCAGCCTGGGGGGGGGAAACAATGAGCAGTTCTTC
cdr3_aa: CASSLGGGNNEQFF

clone_size: .
j_call: TRBJ2-7
d_call: .
v_call: TRBV10-2
cdr3_nt: TGCGCCAGCAGGGAGAGGAGCTACGAGCAGTACTTC
cdr3_aa: CASRERSYEQYF

clone_size: few
j_call: TRBJ2-7
d_call: .
v_call: TRBV12-3/TRBV12-4
cdr3_nt: TGTGCCAGCAGTTTAAGGGCAGGGAACGAGCAGTACTTC
cdr3_aa: CASSLRAGNEQYF

clone_size: .
j_call: TRBJ2-3
d_call: .
v_call: TRBV6-2/TRBV6-3
cdr3_nt: TGTGCCAGCAGCTGGGACAGCACAGATACGCAGTATTTT
cdr3_aa: CASSWDSTDTQYF

clone_size: .
j_call: TRBJ2-3
d_call: .
v_call: TRBV28
cdr3_nt: TGTGCCAGCAGTTTAGGTGGGACCAACACAGATACGCAGTATTTT
cdr3_aa: CASSLGGTNTDTQYF

clone_size: .
j_call: TRBJ2-1
d_call: TRBD2
v_call: TRBV18
cdr3_nt: TGTGCCAGCTCACCTATCCCCGGGACTAGCGGCCACAATGAGCAGTTCTTC
cdr3_aa: CASSPIPGTSGHNEQFF

clone_size: many
j_call: TRBJ2-1
d_call: .
v_call: TRBV20-1
cdr3_nt: TGCAGTGCTACTTTCTCTGAACGGGAGCAGTTCTTC
cdr3_aa: CSATFSEREQFF

clone_size: .
j_call: TRBJ2-7
d_call: .
v_call: TRBV5-1
cdr3_nt: TGCGCCAGCAGCTCCAGGGGTCTTTACGAGCAGTACTTC
cdr3_aa: CASSSRGLYEQYF

clone_size: .
j_call: TRBJ1-1
d_call: .
v_call: TRBV5-1
cdr3_nt: TGCGCCAGCAGCTTGGACCCTGCCACTGAAGCTTTCTTT
cdr3_aa: CASSLDPATEAFF

clone_size: .
j_call: TRBJ2-7
d_call: TRBD2
v_call: TRBV6-1
cdr3_nt: TGTGCCAGCACCGACGGGGGGGTCCTCTCCTACGAGCAGTACTTC
cdr3_aa: CASTDGGVLSYEQYF

clone_size: .
j_call: TRBJ2-7
d_call: TRBD1
v_call: TRBV4-1
cdr3_nt: TGCGCCAGCAGCCAAGGGGGACGCCCCGGGACAGGGTTTTCCCCTGGGGACGAGCAGTACTTC
cdr3_aa: CASSQGGRPGTGFSPGDEQYF

clone_size: many
j_call: TRBJ2-7
d_call: .
v_call: TRBV12-3/TRBV12-4
cdr3_nt: TGTGCCTCAGCGGGCATCGGGGCATACGAGCAGTACTTC
cdr3_aa: CASAGIGAYEQYF

clone_size: .
j_call: TRBJ2-1
d_call: .
v_call: TRBV28
cdr3_nt: TGTGCCAGCAGTTTATTTCGAGGCAATGAGCAGTTCTTC
cdr3_aa: CASSLFRGNEQFF

clone_size: few
j_call: TRBJ2-1
d_call: TRBD1
v_call: TRBV5-1
cdr3_nt: TGCGCCAGCAGCTTGAAACAGGGGGCCTACAATGAGCAGTTCTTC
cdr3_aa: CASSLKQGAYNEQFF

clone_size: .
j_call: TRBJ1-2
d_call: TRBD1
v_call: TRBV7-9
cdr3_nt: TGTGCCAGCAGCTTTGGGATGGCTTATACAGGGGACTATGGCTACACCTTC
cdr3_aa: CASSFGMAYTGDYGYTF

clone_size: .
j_call: TRBJ2-3
d_call: .
v_call: TRBV7-3
cdr3_nt: TGTGCCAGCAGCTTAGTGGGGGGTGCGACAGATACGCAGTATTTT
cdr3_aa: CASSLVGGATDTQYF

clone_size: .
j_call: TRBJ1-1
d_call: .
v_call: TRBV6-5
cdr3_nt: TGTGCCAGCAGTTATGAAGTCGGCACTGAAGCTTTCTTT
cdr3_aa: CASSYEVGTEAFF

clone_size: few
j_call: TRBJ2-1
d_call: TRBD1
v_call: TRBV29-1
cdr3_nt: TGCAGCGTCGGGACAGGGGGGGGCCATGAGCAGTTCTTC
cdr3_aa: CSVGTGGGHEQFF

clone_size: .
j_call: TRBJ2-5
d_call: TRBD1
v_call: TRBV5-1
cdr3_nt: TGCGCCAGCAGCTTGACGCAGGGGGCAGGGGAGACCCAGTACTTC
cdr3_aa: CASSLTQGAGETQYF

clone_size: .
j_call: TRBJ2-1
d_call: TRBD2
v_call: TRBV27
cdr3_nt: TGTGCCAGCAGTTCCCCGACTAGCGGGAGGGTATATGAGCAGTTCTTC
cdr3_aa: CASSSPTSGRVYEQFF

clone_size: many
j_call: TRBJ2-7
d_call: .
v_call: TRBV5-1
cdr3_nt: TGCGCCAGCAGCTTGTACCCGGGAGCCTACGAGCAGTACTTC
cdr3_aa: CASSLYPGAYEQYF

clone_size: few
j_call: TRBJ2-4
d_call: .
v_call: TRBV7-9
cdr3_nt: TGTGCCAGCAGCCCCCGGGTCCCTATTCAGTACTTC
cdr3_aa: CASSPRVPIQYF